The clone carrying this TCR beta chain has only a few counts. No antigen is known for it. The authors extracted RNA and reverse transcribed it into cDNA as the sequencing template. The protocol was immunoSEQ multiplex PCR, while the TCRdb copy is restricted to in-frame clones and leaves out a portion. The sample has 110,000 or so clones; around two fifths are singletons. These data are taken from a study of CD8+ T cells in alopecia areata. The study, taken as a whole, reports: Mice showed clearer TCR sharing than patients did, a gap that was possibly HLA-related. Sequencing of scalp tissue also captures the resident alphabeta T cells of normal skin.

With 0 bases removed from V and 6 bases from J, the gap between germline ends came to 10 bases. The germline CDR1 and CDR2 sequences are GTSNPN and SVGIG (reference sequence). This CDR3 is built from 13 residues. Peripheral blood and lesional scalp punch biopsies were taken from alopecia areata patients. Researchers picked out CD4+ and CD8+ T cells from PBMCs by sorting. The source material was CD4+ T cells sorted from blood. The chain uses TRBV30 and TRBJ2-3; D unclear. The receptor's source is a human donor with alopecia areata. The CDR3 here is CAWSVRMGDTQYF. CDR3 in DNA: TGTGCCTGGAGTGTACGGATGGGGGATACGCAGTATTTT.